This entry lists 25 T cell receptor beta chains sequenced from one sample in a study of control samples from healthy donors and cancer patients. The assay was immunoSEQ multiplex PCR, and TCRdb's table has in-frame clones only and misses some. The data hold 350,000 to 450,000 clones, with 80% to 95% observed a single time. The sequenced sample was PBMCs. The receptors stem from a man aged 35-49 years with head and neck cancer.

This chain links TRBV7-9 with TRBJ1-1; TRBD1 is a possible D gene (5 bases). Trimming stripped 2 bases from V and 8 bases from J, with 9 bases between. This CDR3 spans 12 amino acids. The germline gives CDR1 SEHNR, CDR2 FQNEAQ (reference sequence). The DNA for the CDR3 is TGTGCCAGCAGCTTAACGCAGGGCGAAGCTTTCTTT. As protein: CASSLTQGEAFF.

This chain joins TRBV11-2 and TRBJ1-2; TRBD1 aligns across 7 bases. The trim removed 5 bases at V and 7 bases at J, leaving 10 bases unmatched. The CDR3 loop spans 14 amino acids. CDR1 and CDR2 (germline): SGHAT, FQNNGV. CDR3: CASSTPQGRGGYTF. The CDR3 region has the DNA TGTGCCAGCAGCACACCACAGGGGAGGGGTGGCTACACCTTC.

The V gene is TRBV29-1, the J gene TRBJ2-2; no definite D call. The CDR3 runs to 12 residues. Germline V lookup: CDR1 SQVTM, CDR2 ANQGSEA. Trimming removed 4 bases at V and 4 bases at J, with 7 bases between. CDR3 DNA sequence: TGCAGCGTTGGGTGGCCCACCGGGGAGCTGTTTTTT. Its protein product is CSVGWPTGELFF.

The V and J genes are TRBV28 and TRBJ1-5, with 8 nucleotides matching TRBD1. V shed 10 bases and J 4 bases; nucleotides not matched to a gene: 12. The germline CDR1 and CDR2 sequences are MDHEN and SYDVKM. The CDR3 length is 15 residues. The CDR3 coding sequence is TGTGCCACCTCCAGGACAGGGATAGGGAATCAGCCCCAGCATTTT. This translates into CATSRTGIGNQPQHF.

The rearrangement links TRBV5-1 to TRBJ2-7; maybe TRBD2 (6 bases). Germline CDR1 and CDR2: SGHRS and YFSETQ. V was cut by 4 bases and J by 5 bases, with 13 bases left in between. The CDR3 has 13 residues. CDR3 sequence: CASSLLGGNEQYF. CDR3 sequence (DNA): TGCGCCAGCAGCCTCCTTGGGGGGAACGAGCAGTACTTC.

The chain joins TRBV7-2 to TRBJ1-2, with a weak D call TRBD1 (6 bases). The V and J ends lost 2 bases and 4 bases respectively, with 14 bases between them. Germline CDR1 is SGHTA and CDR2 is FQGNSA. The CDR3 has 15 amino acids. In DNA form, the CDR3 reads TGTGCCAGCAGCTTACCTGATGGGGGGGCCTATGGCTACACCTTC. This sequence encodes CASSLPDGGAYGYTF.

On this clone itself: Relative to the germline gene, one junction end is altered; a read error may explain this. The chain combines TRBV6-1 with TRBJ2-2, with D unresolved. Germline V gene data show CDR1 as MNHNS and CDR2 as SASEGT. The CDR3 is made up of 15 amino acids. CDR3 sequence reads: CASREEHANTGELFF. DNA of the CDR3: TGTGCCAGCAGAGAAGAGCACGCGAACACCGGGGAGCTGTTTTTT.

CDR3 sequence: CASSLYPGQGDYEQYF. CDR3 coding DNA: TGTGCCAGCAGCTTGTATCCGGGACAGGGGGACTACGAGCAGTACTTC. The rearrangement links TRBV5-5 to TRBJ2-7; 11 bases match TRBD1. CDR3 length equals 16 residues. With V trimmed by 1 base and J by 3 bases, 6 bases remained unmatched. The germline V gene has CDR1 SGHKS and CDR2 YYEKEE (reference sequence).

This clone was counted a single time. V gene TRBV7-2 combines with J gene TRBJ2-6; TRBD1 is a possible D gene (6 bases). Looked up from germline, CDR1 is SGHTA and CDR2 is FQGNSA. The CDR3 sequence is 13 residues long. Trimming took 5 bases from V and 7 from J, leaving 9 bases between them. The CDR3 loop is CASSTGQANVLTF. The CDR3 coding sequence is TGTGCCAGCAGCACAGGGCAAGCCAACGTCCTGACTTTC.

This clone was seen only once. V gene TRBV7-2 combines with J gene TRBJ2-1; 8 bases map to TRBD2. Germline V gene sequence: CDR1 SGHTA, CDR2 FQGNSA. The CDR3 spans 15 residues. V lost 5 bases, J lost 8 bases, and 11 bases stayed unmatched. CDR3 residues: CASSPASGFVDEQFF. The CDR3 nucleotides read TGTGCCAGCAGCCCCGCTAGCGGGTTCGTCGATGAGCAGTTCTTC.

This clone was observed once. V usage is TRBV28 and J usage is TRBJ1-2, with D possibly being TRBD1 (5 bases). The CDR3 spans 12 residues. With 5 bases removed from V and 5 bases from J, the gap between germline ends came to 9 bases. Per germline, CDR1 MDHEN and CDR2 SYDVKM. The CDR3 spells CASSQGWYGYTF. The DNA of the CDR3 is TGTGCCAGCAGTCAGGGATGGTATGGCTACACCTTC.

The CDR3 nucleotides are TGTGCCAGTAGCCTACCGGGACTAGCGGGAGATACGCAGTATTTT. Its translation: CASSLPGLAGDTQYF. The rearrangement joins TRBV19 to TRBJ2-3; 12 nucleotides match TRBD2. V shed 6 bases, J shed 5 bases, and the junction held 6 bases outside the gene matches. Per germline, CDR1 LNHDA and CDR2 SQIVND (reference sequence). CDR3 length: 15 amino acids.

The chain links TRBV6-2 or TRBV6-3 to TRBJ2-3; TRBD2 agrees at 7 bases. V lost 0 bases and J lost 0; bases outside the gene matches: 12. Germline lookup yields CDR1 MNHEY and CDR2 SVGEGT. The CDR3 is 19 amino acids. For the CDR3, the DNA is TGTGCCAGCAGTTACTCCGCCGGGACTACCATCACTAGCACAGATACGCAGTATTTT. This sequence encodes CASSYSAGTTITSTDTQYF.

The V call is TRBV28, the J call TRBJ1-1; D uncertain. The CDR3 sequence is 12 residues long. The germline V and J ends were trimmed by 7 bases and 0 bases, with 6 bases remaining between them. CDR1 and CDR2 from the germline V gene are MDHEN and SYDVKM. The CDR3 DNA is TGTGCCAGCATCGCGGTGAACACTGAAGCTTTCTTT. Its translation is CASIAVNTEAFF.

This clone occurred once. The sample has other DNA sequences that encode this CDR3 too. This chain uses TRBV2 with TRBJ1-3; the D is unclear. CDR3 length equals 12 residues. The V gene lost 3 bases and the J gene lost 4 bases, with 4 bases spanning the gap. Germline V CDR1 and CDR2: SNHLY, FYNNEI. The CDR3 loop reads CASSDSGNTIYF. The CDR3, as DNA: TGTGCCAGCAGTGACAGCGGAAACACCATATATTTT.

In this sample, this clone turned up once. The chain recombines TRBV9 with TRBJ1-1, with a tentative D call TRBD1 (5 bases). The CDR3 extends over 13 amino acids. Trimming removed 0 bases at V and 7 bases at J, with 10 bases between. The germline CDR1 and CDR2 sequences are SGDLS and YYNGEE. DNA of the CDR3: TGTGCCAGCAGCGTAGGAGGGGACGGTGAAGCTTTCTTT. It yields the protein CASSVGGDGEAFF. Together with reference TRBV9 and TRBJ1-1, the CDR3 gives the full variable domain: DSGVTQTPKHLITATGQRVTLRCSPRSGDLSVYWYQQSLDQGLQFLIQYYNGEERAKGNILERFSAQQFPDLHSELNLSSLELGDSALYFCASSVGGDGEAFFGQGTRLTVV.

The CDR3 coding sequence is TGTGCCAGCAGCTTCCGAGTGGGCGGAGAGCAGTTCTTC. Translation: CASSFRVGGEQFF. This chain links TRBV7-3 with TRBJ2-1; D not certain. Trimming cost V 3 bases and J 10 bases, with 13 bases left between them. CDR1 is SGHTA, CDR2 FQGTGA, per germline. This CDR3 region has 13 residues.

V is TRBV4-1 and J is TRBJ2-7; tentatively, D is TRBD2 (6 bases). Trimming took 1 base from V and 0 from J, leaving 16 bases between them. The CDR3 is 17 residues long. Germline values: CDR1 MGHRA, CDR2 YSYEKL. CDR3 amino acids: CASSQVGLAGNSYEQYF. DNA of the CDR3: TGCGCCAGCAGCCAAGTCGGACTCGCGGGGAACTCCTACGAGCAGTACTTC.

The CDR3 protein is CASSEMGRAPDYGYTF. The CDR3 bases are TGTGCCAGCAGCGAGATGGGGAGGGCCCCGGACTATGGCTACACCTTC. The rearrangement links TRBV2 to TRBJ1-2, with unresolved D. Trimming left V 6 bases short and J 3 bases short, with 20 bases between. Germline V gene lookup returns CDR1 SNHLY and CDR2 FYNNEI. The CDR3 is 16 residues long.

A single count supports this clone. The chain is built from TRBV12-5 and TRBJ2-7; 8 bases are shared with TRBD1. This CDR3 is built from 16 residues. The V and J ends lost 6 bases and 0 bases, in that order; junction bases with no gene match: 10. Germline V lookup: CDR1 LGHNT, CDR2 FRNRAP. CDR3 sequence (DNA): TGTGCTAGTGGCTCTACTTGGACAGGGAACTCCTACGAGCAGTACTTC. It encodes CASGSTWTGNSYEQYF.

The rearrangement joins TRBV7-3 to TRBJ1-2; D is possibly TRBD1 (5 bases). The V gene lost 4 bases and the J gene lost 8 bases, with 14 bases spanning the gap. The CDR3 has 13 amino acids. Germline lookup yields CDR1 SGHTA and CDR2 FQGTGA. The DNA of the CDR3 is TGTGCCAGCAGCTCCGGGGAGAGGGGAGGCTACACCTTC. Protein: CASSSGERGGYTF.

This chain connects TRBV3-1 (or the pseudogene TRBV3-2) to TRBJ1-2; D gene unclear. V lost 0 bases, J lost 7 bases, and 15 bases lay in between. This CDR3 region has 15 residues. CDR1 and CDR2 from the germline V gene are LGHDT and YNNKEL (reference sequence). The CDR3 bases are TGTGCCAGCAGCCAAGACCTGGTGGCCTGGGGTGGCTACACCTTC. It yields the protein CASSQDLVAWGGYTF.

The chain has TRBV7-9 and TRBJ1-2, with no clear D. Germline V gives CDR1 SEHNR, CDR2 FQNEAQ (reference sequence). CDR3 length equals 14 residues. V was clipped by 4 bases and J by 5 bases, with 14 bases between them. The CDR3, as DNA: TGTGCCAGCAGCTCCCCGACACCCGAGTATGGCTACACCTTC. It yields the protein CASSSPTPEYGYTF.

The rearrangement links TRBV25-1 to TRBJ1-1; D not certain. Germline V CDR1 and CDR2: MGHDK, SYGVNS. This CDR3 has 14 amino acids. The V end lost 6 bases, the J end lost 1 base, and 12 bases lay between the germline ends. CDR3 DNA: TGTGCCAGCAGGGGGATGTATCGGAACACTGAAGCTTTCTTT. Amino acids: CASRGMYRNTEAFF.

In its sample, this clone was seen once. The chain combines TRBV27 with TRBJ1-5, with D hard to call. The CDR3 contains 13 residues. The V end was cut by 2 bases, the J end by 0 bases, with 2 bases between. The germline V gene encodes CDR1 MNHEY and CDR2 SMNVEV (reference sequence). This CDR3 reads CASSLISNQPQHF. For the CDR3, the DNA is TGTGCCAGCAGTTTAATTAGCAATCAGCCCCAGCATTTT.